Below, 2 T cell receptor beta chains from the same sample are listed, as sequenced in a study of immune heterogeneity within non-small cell lung tumors. The starting template was genomic DNA from bulk tumor, around 610 ng per sample. Several far-apart biopsies were taken per primary tumor during surgery. The study cohort was described as untreated, and its members had newly diagnosed non-small cell lung cancer. They went on to have curative surgery. Multiplex PCR (32 V and 13 J primers) was used to amplify the TCR beta CDR3. TCRdb recomputed calls from the multiplex PCR reads with MiXCR, one row per CDR3 protein. Here the sample spans under 7,000 distinct CDR3 sequences, less than 25% being singletons. The sample was lung tumor tissue. Receptor source: a female donor with non-small cell lung cancer.

This chain connects TRBV20-1 to TRBJ2-5; 16 bases align to TRBD2. With 5 bases clipped from V and 7 bases from J, the junction kept 10 bases outside the gene matches. This CDR3 is built from 16 residues. Per the germline V gene, CDR1 is DFQATT and CDR2 is SNEGSKA (reference sequence). CDR3 DNA sequence: TGCAGTGCTCCACCCCTGGGACTAGCGGGGGGGGGGACCCAGTACTTC. Its protein product is CSAPPLGLAGGGTQYF.

The gene calls are TRBV5-4 and TRBJ2-1; tentatively, D is TRBD1 or TRBD2 (6 bases each). Germline V gene sequence: CDR1 SGHNT, CDR2 YYREEE (reference sequence). V dropped 2 bases and J dropped 0 bases, with 12 bases sitting between them. This CDR3 spans 16 amino acids. For the CDR3, the DNA is TGTGCCAGCAGCTTACAGGGTAGCGGCTCCTACAATGAGCAGTTCTTC. Encoded protein: CASSLQGSGSYNEQFF.